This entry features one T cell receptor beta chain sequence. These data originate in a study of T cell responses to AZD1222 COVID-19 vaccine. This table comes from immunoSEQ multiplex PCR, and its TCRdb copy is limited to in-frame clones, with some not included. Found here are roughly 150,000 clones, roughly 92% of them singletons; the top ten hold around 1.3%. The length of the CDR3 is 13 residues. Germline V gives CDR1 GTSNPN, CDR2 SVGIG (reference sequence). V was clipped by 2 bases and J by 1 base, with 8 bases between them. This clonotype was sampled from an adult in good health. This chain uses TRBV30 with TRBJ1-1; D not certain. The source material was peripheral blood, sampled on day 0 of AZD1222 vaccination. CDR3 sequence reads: CAWSTSPNTEAFF. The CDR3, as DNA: TGTGCCTGGAGTACCTCGCCGAACACTGAAGCTTTCTTT.